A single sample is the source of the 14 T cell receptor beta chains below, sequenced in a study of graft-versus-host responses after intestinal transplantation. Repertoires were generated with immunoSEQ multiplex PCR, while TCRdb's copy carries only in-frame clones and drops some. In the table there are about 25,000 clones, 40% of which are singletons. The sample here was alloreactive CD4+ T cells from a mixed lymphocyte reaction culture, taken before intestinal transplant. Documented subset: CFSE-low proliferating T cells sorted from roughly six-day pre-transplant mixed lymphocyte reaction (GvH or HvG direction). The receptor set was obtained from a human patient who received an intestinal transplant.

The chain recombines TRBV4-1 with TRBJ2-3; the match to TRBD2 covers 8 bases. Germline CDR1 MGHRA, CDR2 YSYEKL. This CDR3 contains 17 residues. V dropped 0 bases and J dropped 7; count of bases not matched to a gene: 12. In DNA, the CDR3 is TGCGCCAGCAGCCAAGAACTCTTGAGGGCGGGAGGATATACGCAGTATTTT. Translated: CASSQELLRAGGYTQYF.

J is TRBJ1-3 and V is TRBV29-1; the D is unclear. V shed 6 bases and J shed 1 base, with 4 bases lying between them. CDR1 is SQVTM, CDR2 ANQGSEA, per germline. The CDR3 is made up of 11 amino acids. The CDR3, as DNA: TGCAGCGTCGTGTCTGGAAACACCATATATTTT. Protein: CSVVSGNTIYF.

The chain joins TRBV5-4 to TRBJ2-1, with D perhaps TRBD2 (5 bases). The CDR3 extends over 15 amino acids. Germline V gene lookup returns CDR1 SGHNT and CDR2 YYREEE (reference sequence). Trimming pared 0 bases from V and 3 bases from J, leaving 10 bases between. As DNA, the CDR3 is TGTGCCAGCAGCTTGGAACCGACTAACTACAATGAGCAGTTCTTC. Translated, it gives CASSLEPTNYNEQFF.

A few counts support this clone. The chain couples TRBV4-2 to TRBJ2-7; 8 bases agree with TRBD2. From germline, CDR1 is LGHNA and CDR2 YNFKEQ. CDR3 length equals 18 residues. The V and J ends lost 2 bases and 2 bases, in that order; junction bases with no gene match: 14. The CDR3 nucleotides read TGTGCCAGCAGCCAATTTTCAAACGCTGGGACTAGAGCCTACGAGCAGTACTTC. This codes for CASSQFSNAGTRAYEQYF.

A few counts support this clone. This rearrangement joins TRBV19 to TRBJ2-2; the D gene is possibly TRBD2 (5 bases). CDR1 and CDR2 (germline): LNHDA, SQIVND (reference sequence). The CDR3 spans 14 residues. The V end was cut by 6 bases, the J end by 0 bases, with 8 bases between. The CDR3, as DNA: TGTGCCAGTAGAGACTACCCGAACACCGGGGAGCTGTTTTTT. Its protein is CASRDYPNTGELFF.

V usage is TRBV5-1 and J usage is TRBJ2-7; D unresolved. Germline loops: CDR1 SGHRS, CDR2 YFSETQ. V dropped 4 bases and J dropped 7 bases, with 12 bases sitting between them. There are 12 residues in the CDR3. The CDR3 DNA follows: TGCGCCAGCAGCCGAGGTCCGGGTGAGCAGTACTTC. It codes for CASSRGPGEQYF.

CDR3 residues: CSAPQGYGYTF. The CDR3 region has the DNA TGCAGTGCGCCCCAGGGGTATGGCTACACCTTC. The rearrangement uses TRBV20-1 and TRBJ1-2; the D gene is possibly TRBD1 (6 bases). This CDR3 spans 11 amino acids. Trimming took off 6 bases at V and 5 bases at J, with 10 bases between the two ends. Germline CDR1 DFQATT, CDR2 SNEGSKA (reference sequence).

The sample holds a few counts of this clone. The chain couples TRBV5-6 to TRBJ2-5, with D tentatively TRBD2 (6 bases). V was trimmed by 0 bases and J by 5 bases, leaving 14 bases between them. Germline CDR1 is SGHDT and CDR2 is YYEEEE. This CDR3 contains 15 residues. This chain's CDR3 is CASSLVSGVRETQYF. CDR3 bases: TGTGCCAGCAGCTTGGTTTCGGGGGTTCGGGAGACCCAGTACTTC.

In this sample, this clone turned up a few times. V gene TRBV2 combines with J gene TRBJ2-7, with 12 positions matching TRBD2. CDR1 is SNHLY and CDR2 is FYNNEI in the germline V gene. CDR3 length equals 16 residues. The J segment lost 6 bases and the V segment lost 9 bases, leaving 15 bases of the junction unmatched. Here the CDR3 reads CARTTSGSPPGSEQYF. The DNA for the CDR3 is TGTGCCAGAACGACTAGCGGGAGCCCGCCGGGCAGCGAGCAGTACTTC.

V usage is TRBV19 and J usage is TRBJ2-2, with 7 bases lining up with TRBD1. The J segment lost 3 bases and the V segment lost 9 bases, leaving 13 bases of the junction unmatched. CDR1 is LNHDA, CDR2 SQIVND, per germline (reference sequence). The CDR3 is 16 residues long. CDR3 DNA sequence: TGTGCCAGCACCCCCGCCAGGGGGTTCCACACCGGGGAGCTGTTTTTT. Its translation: CASTPARGFHTGELFF.

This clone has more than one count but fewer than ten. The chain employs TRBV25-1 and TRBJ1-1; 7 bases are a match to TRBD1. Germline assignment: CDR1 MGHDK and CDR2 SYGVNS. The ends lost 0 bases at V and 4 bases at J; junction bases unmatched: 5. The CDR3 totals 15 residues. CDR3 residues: CASSEYPDRRTEAFF. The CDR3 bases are TGTGCCAGCAGTGAATATCCGGACAGGCGCACTGAAGCTTTCTTT.

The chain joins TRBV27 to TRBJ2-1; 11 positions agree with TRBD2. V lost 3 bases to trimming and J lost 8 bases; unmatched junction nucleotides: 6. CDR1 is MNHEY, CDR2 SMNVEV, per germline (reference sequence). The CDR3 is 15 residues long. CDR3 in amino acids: CASSLSLAGVYEQFF. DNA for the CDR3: TGTGCCAGCAGTTTGTCACTAGCGGGAGTTTATGAGCAGTTCTTC.

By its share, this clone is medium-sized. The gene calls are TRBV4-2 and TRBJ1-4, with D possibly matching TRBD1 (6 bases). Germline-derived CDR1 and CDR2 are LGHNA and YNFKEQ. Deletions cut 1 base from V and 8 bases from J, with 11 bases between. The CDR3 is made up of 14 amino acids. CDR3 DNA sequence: TGTGCCAGCAGCCAAGGCGTCAGGGGCGAAAAACTGTTTTTT. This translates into CASSQGVRGEKLFF.

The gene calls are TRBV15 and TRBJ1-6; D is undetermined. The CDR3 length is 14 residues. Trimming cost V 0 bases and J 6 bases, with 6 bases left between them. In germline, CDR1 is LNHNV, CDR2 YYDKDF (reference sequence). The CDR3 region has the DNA TGTGCCACCAGCAGAGATTTCGGTAATTCACCCCTCCACTTT. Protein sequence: CATSRDFGNSPLHF.